The next 26 T cell receptor beta chains were all read from a single sample in a study of T cell responses to AZD1222 COVID-19 vaccine. The protocol was immunoSEQ multiplex PCR, while the TCRdb copy is restricted to in-frame clones and leaves out a portion. The sample yields under 130,000 clones, over 80% seen once. The sample here was peripheral blood, taken on day 0 of AZD1222 vaccination. The receptors originated from an adult in good health.

This clone was found a few times. The chain joins TRBV27 to TRBJ1-1; TRBD1 is a possible D gene (5 bases). The CDR3 is 14 residues long. V lost 3 bases, J lost 5 bases, and 13 bases lay in between. Germline CDR1 is MNHEY and CDR2 is SMNVEV (reference sequence). CDR3 sequence: CASSFGDPRTEAFF. In DNA, the CDR3 is TGTGCCAGCAGTTTTGGGGACCCAAGGACTGAAGCTTTCTTT.

The chain is built from TRBV9 and TRBJ1-6, with unresolved D. Germline V lookup: CDR1 SGDLS, CDR2 YYNGEE. The CDR3 contains 14 residues. The V end was cut by 4 bases, the J end by 5 bases, with 10 bases between. CDR3 loop: CASSSGYHNSPLHF. The CDR3 DNA reads as TGTGCCAGCAGCAGTGGCTACCATAATTCACCCCTCCACTTT.

The rearrangement links TRBV6-2 or TRBV6-3 to TRBJ2-2, with D hard to call. Germline V lookup: CDR1 MNHEY, CDR2 SVGEGT. The CDR3 sequence is 16 residues long. The V and J ends lost 0 bases and 6 bases respectively, with 14 bases between them. The CDR3 loop is CASSYSNWGSAGELFF. Here the CDR3 DNA reads TGTGCCAGCAGTTACTCGAACTGGGGTTCGGCCGGGGAGCTGTTTTTT.

V and J are TRBV3-1 (or the pseudogene TRBV3-2) and TRBJ1-2; possible D gene TRBD1, 5 bases. Trimming stripped 11 bases from V and 8 bases from J, with 21 bases between. The V gene's germline CDR1 is LGHDT and CDR2 YNNKEL (reference sequence). The CDR3 spans 13 residues. CDR3 in DNA: TGTGCCGGAGCCGGGCCCGGGGGGTGGGGCTACACCTTC. Translated: CAGAGPGGWGYTF.

CDR3: CASSTQQDPTVWNTEAFF. CDR3 DNA sequence: TGTGCCAGCAGTACCCAACAAGACCCGACAGTGTGGAACACTGAAGCTTTCTTT. The rearrangement uses TRBV27 and TRBJ1-1, with a possible D match to TRBD1 (5 bases). V dropped 5 bases and J dropped 1 base, with 23 bases sitting between them. The CDR3 consists of 18 residues. Germline lookup yields CDR1 MNHEY and CDR2 SMNVEV (reference sequence).

This chain joins TRBV24-1 and TRBJ1-6, with D unclear. V lost 8 bases and J 8 bases, leaving 18 bases between the germline ends. Germline V lookup: CDR1 KGHDR, CDR2 SFDVKD. The CDR3 contains 15 residues. As DNA, the CDR3 is TGTGCCACCATTCATGACCGAAACTTGGATTCACCCCTCCACTTT. Amino acids: CATIHDRNLDSPLHF.

The rearrangement links TRBV4-1 to TRBJ1-5; 11 bases line up with TRBD1. There are 22 residues in the CDR3. CDR1 MGHRA and CDR2 YSYEKL come from the germline V gene. J lost 0 bases, V lost 3 bases, and 19 bases had no gene match. CDR3 region: CASSHLLRVDRGRGDSNQPQHF. The DNA for the CDR3 is TGCGCCAGCAGCCATCTTCTAAGAGTGGACAGGGGGCGCGGGGATAGCAATCAGCCCCAGCATTTT.

The V and J genes are TRBV7-9 and TRBJ1-3; D gene unclear. CDR1 and CDR2 from the germline V gene are SEHNR and FQNEAQ (reference sequence). Trimming cost V 6 bases and J 1 base, with 19 bases left between them. The CDR3 is 17 residues long. CDR3 loop: CASRGLDVHGSGNTIYF. CDR3 sequence (DNA): TGTGCCAGCAGGGGATTGGACGTACATGGGTCTGGAAACACCATATATTTT.

This clone has a single count. J is TRBJ2-2 and V is TRBV24-1, with unresolved D. CDR3 size: 15 residues. CDR1 KGHDR and CDR2 SFDVKD come from the germline V gene. V shed 9 bases and J shed 2 bases, with 15 bases lying between them. CDR3: CATQETGPNTGELFF. CDR3 sequence (DNA): TGTGCCACCCAAGAAACCGGACCCAACACCGGGGAGCTGTTTTTT.

To note about this clone: Other DNA sequences from this sample encode an identical CDR3 as well. The chain combines TRBV18 with TRBJ1-2, with D tentatively TRBD1 (6 bases). This CDR3 is built from 14 residues. Germline V gene sequence: CDR1 KGHSH, CDR2 LQKENI. V was pared by 0 bases and J by 7 bases, with 12 bases between. In nucleotides, the CDR3 is TGTGCCAGCTCACCACCGAACAGGGCGGGTGGCTACACCTTC. It yields the protein CASSPPNRAGGYTF.

This clone was counted a few times. The V call is TRBV12-5, the J call TRBJ1-1; possible D gene TRBD1, 6 bases. This CDR3 comprises 15 residues. CDR1 and CDR2 (germline): LGHNT, FRNRAP. V shed 2 bases and J shed 1 base, with 11 bases lying between them. CDR3 protein: CASGLRARGNTEAFF. The CDR3 coding sequence is TGTGCTAGTGGTTTGAGAGCCAGGGGGAACACTGAAGCTTTCTTT.

The chain recombines TRBV30 with TRBJ1-5; weak D call: TRBD1 (5 bases). The CDR3 loop spans 13 amino acids. Germline V gives CDR1 GTSNPN, CDR2 SVGIG (reference sequence). Deletions cut 2 bases from V and 6 bases from J, with 11 bases between. As DNA, the CDR3 is TGTGCCTGGAGTCAAGGGACCGGTCAGCCCCAGCATTTT. Translated: CAWSQGTGQPQHF.

The chain combines TRBV3-1 (or the pseudogene TRBV3-2) with TRBJ1-2, with TRBD1 identical over 7 bases. The V gene end was trimmed by 5 bases and the J gene end by 5 bases; junction bases not matched to a gene: 5. Germline V lookup: CDR1 LGHDT, CDR2 YNNKEL (reference sequence). This CDR3 has 13 amino acids. In DNA, the CDR3 is TGTGCCAGCAGCTGGGACAGCGGTTATGGCTACACCTTC. As protein: CASSWDSGYGYTF.

V is TRBV11-2 and J is TRBJ2-3; D is ambiguous. Germline V lookup: CDR1 SGHAT, CDR2 FQNNGV. The CDR3 spans 13 residues. The V gene lost 3 bases and the J gene lost 7 bases, with 11 bases spanning the gap. The CDR3 region is CASSLDRFNTQYF. The CDR3 bases are TGTGCCAGCAGCTTGGACCGATTTAATACGCAGTATTTT.

The chain uses TRBV9 and TRBJ2-2; D is possibly TRBD1 or TRBD2 (5 bases each). Trimming pared 5 bases from V and 6 bases from J, leaving 14 bases between. This CDR3 is 14 amino acids long. Germline V lookup: CDR1 SGDLS, CDR2 YYNGEE. The chain's CDR3 is CASSPGLGAGELFF. DNA of the CDR3: TGTGCCAGCAGTCCGGGATTAGGGGCCGGGGAGCTGTTTTTT. The variable domain in full, completed from reference TRBV9 and TRBJ2-2, reads DSGVTQTPKHLITATGQRVTLRCSPRSGDLSVYWYQQSLDQGLQFLIQYYNGEERAKGNILERFSAQQFPDLHSELNLSSLELGDSALYFCASSPGLGAGELFFGEGSRLTVL.

Note on this clone: A much more abundant neighbour one base away suggests this may be a read error. Other DNA sequences of this sample code for an identical CDR3. The chain combines TRBV24-1 with TRBJ2-7; no definite D call. V was shortened by 5 bases and J by 3 bases, with 4 bases between the two germline ends. The CDR3 extends over 11 amino acids. CDR1 is KGHDR, CDR2 SFDVKD, per germline. CDR3 loop: CATSGGYEQYF. The CDR3 bases are TGTGCCACCAGTGGTGGCTACGAGCAGTACTTC.

The chain joins TRBV27 to TRBJ2-3; TRBD1 matches 8 bases. Germline values: CDR1 MNHEY, CDR2 SMNVEV (reference sequence). With 8 bases clipped from V and 3 bases from J, the junction kept 13 bases outside the gene matches. CDR3 size: 16 residues. This chain's CDR3 is CASAAGGFGWTDTQYF. The CDR3 DNA reads TGTGCCAGCGCGGCAGGGGGCTTTGGGTGGACAGATACGCAGTATTTT.

V usage is TRBV11-3 and J usage is TRBJ2-1, with TRBD2 matching 11 bases. The CDR3 covers 18 residues. Losses at the gene ends were 5 bases for V and 4 bases for J; bases not matched to a gene: 13. In germline, CDR1 is SGHNT, CDR2 YENEEA. CDR3: CASSGRSSGGNFYNEQFF. The CDR3 nucleotides read TGTGCCAGCAGCGGCAGATCTAGCGGGGGGAATTTTTACAATGAGCAGTTCTTC.

The chain uses TRBV7-9 and TRBJ1-4; D not resolved. This CDR3 has 14 amino acids. CDR1 is SEHNR and CDR2 is FQNEAQ in the germline V gene (reference sequence). Trimming removed 2 bases from V and 6 bases from J, with 10 bases in between. CDR3 bases: TGTGCCAGCAGCTTATTTTCCGGTGATGAAAAACTGTTTTTT. Its translation: CASSLFSGDEKLFF. Complete variable domain (other parts from reference TRBV7-9 and TRBJ1-4): DTGVSQNPRHKITKRGQNVTFRCDPISEHNRLYWYRQTLGQGPEFLTYFQNEAQLEKSRLLSDRFSAERPKGSFSTLEIQRTEQGDSAMYLCASSLFSGDEKLFFGSGTQLSVL.

This clone was detected only a few times. This chain uses TRBV4-1 with TRBJ2-1; D possibly corresponds to TRBD2 (5 bases). The germline V gene has CDR1 MGHRA and CDR2 YSYEKL. Between the trimmed V and J ends, which lost 1 base and 5 bases, there was a span of 12 bases. The CDR3 spans 15 residues. CDR3 sequence: CASSQGPGLNNEQFF. Here the CDR3 DNA reads TGCGCCAGCAGCCAAGGACCGGGGTTAAACAATGAGCAGTTCTTC.

In its sample, this clone was seen a few times. The V and J genes are TRBV5-1 and TRBJ1-2; a weak D match, TRBD1 (6 bases). The CDR3 runs 13 residues. The ends were cut back, 0 bases at V and 5 bases at J, with 8 bases in the middle. Germline CDR1 and CDR2: SGHRS and YFSETQ. The CDR3 coding sequence is TGCGCCAGCAGCTTGGTAGGGGGGTATGGCTACACCTTC. Amino acid sequence: CASSLVGGYGYTF.

The chain joins TRBV7-2 to TRBJ1-5, with 9 positions matching TRBD1. Germline CDR1 is SGHTA and CDR2 is FQGNSA. Trimming took 5 bases from V and 5 from J; bases not matched to a gene: 13. The CDR3 totals 17 residues. The CDR3 DNA sequence: TGTGCCAGCAGCACCGACCCGGACAGGGGATTGGATCAGCCCCAGCATTTT. As protein: CASSTDPDRGLDQPQHF.

This clone was seen a single time. The chain recombines TRBV13 with TRBJ2-1; TRBD2 agrees at 7 bases. Trimming took 5 bases from V and 4 from J; bases not matched to a gene: 11. Germline V CDR1 and CDR2: PRHDT, FYEKMQ (reference sequence). The CDR3 length is 16 residues. CDR3 bases: TGTGCCAGCAGCCCCCGAAGAAAGGGAGGGTACAATGAGCAGTTCTTC. Protein: CASSPRRKGGYNEQFF.

The chain combines TRBV11-1 with TRBJ1-2, with no clear D. The germline V and J ends were trimmed by 6 bases and 2 bases, with 16 bases remaining between them. Germline-derived CDR1 and CDR2 are SGHAT and FQDESV (reference sequence). CDR3 length equals 15 residues. This chain's CDR3 is CASSLSKRGNYGYTF. As DNA, the CDR3 is TGTGCCAGCAGTCTTTCAAAACGGGGAAACTATGGCTACACCTTC.

The V and J genes are TRBV7-2 and TRBJ2-7; 10 nucleotides match TRBD1. In germline, CDR1 is SGHTA, CDR2 FQGNSA. Trimming removed 6 bases from V and 7 bases from J; junction bases left unmatched: 12. The CDR3 covers 15 residues. The CDR3 is CASSKPGQGSREQYF. In nucleotides, the CDR3 is TGTGCCAGCAGTAAACCGGGACAGGGGTCCAGGGAGCAGTACTTC.

V is TRBV12-5 and J is TRBJ1-2; a possible D gene is TRBD1 (5 bases). Trimming pared 6 bases from V and 9 bases from J, leaving 20 bases between. The CDR3 covers 14 residues. The germline V gene encodes CDR1 LGHNT and CDR2 FRNRAP. The DNA for the CDR3 is TGTGCTAGTGGAACCGCCGGGACTTCCACCAGCTACACCTTC. It is translated as CASGTAGTSTSYTF.